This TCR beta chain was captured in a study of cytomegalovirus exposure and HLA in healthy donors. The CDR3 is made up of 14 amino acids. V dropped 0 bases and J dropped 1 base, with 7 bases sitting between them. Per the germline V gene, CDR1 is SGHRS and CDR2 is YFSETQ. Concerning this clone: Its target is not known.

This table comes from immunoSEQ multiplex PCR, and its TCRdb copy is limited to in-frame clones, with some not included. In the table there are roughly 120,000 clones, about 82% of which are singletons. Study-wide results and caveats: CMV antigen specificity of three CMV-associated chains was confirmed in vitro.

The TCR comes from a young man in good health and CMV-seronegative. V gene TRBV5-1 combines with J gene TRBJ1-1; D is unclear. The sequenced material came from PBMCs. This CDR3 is CASSLDSQNTEAFF. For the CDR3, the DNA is TGCGCCAGCAGCTTGGACAGTCAGAACACTGAAGCTTTCTTT.